The clone carrying this TCR beta chain was seen a single time. Antigen: not known. A much bigger clone sits one base away, suggesting this may be a read error. The sample belongs to a study of blood T cells in healthy people across ages. Whole-study results and caveats: Whereas aged donors had fewer naive CD4+ cells, long-lived donors had more of them and higher diversity.

A J-beta primer mix and a sample-barcoded 5' primer were used in a second PCR of about 7 to 12 cycles. All samples gave at least 2.5 million CDR3-containing paired-end reads. TCRdb recomputed calls from the 5' RACE reads with MiXCR, one row per CDR3 protein. The repertoire includes 1.5 million to 2 million distinct CDR3 sequences, 28% of them detected once, and over 7% sits in the top ten. V dropped 2 bases and J dropped 10 bases, with 13 bases sitting between them. The CDR3 is 13 residues long. Sample: blood. The chain uses TRBV12-3 or TRBV12-4 and TRBJ2-3; D call uncertain. The receptor's source is a woman aged 25 to 39 in good health. For the CDR3, the DNA is TGTGCCAGCAGTTTAATCCTATCCGATGCGCAGTATTTT. Residues: CASSLILSDAQYF.